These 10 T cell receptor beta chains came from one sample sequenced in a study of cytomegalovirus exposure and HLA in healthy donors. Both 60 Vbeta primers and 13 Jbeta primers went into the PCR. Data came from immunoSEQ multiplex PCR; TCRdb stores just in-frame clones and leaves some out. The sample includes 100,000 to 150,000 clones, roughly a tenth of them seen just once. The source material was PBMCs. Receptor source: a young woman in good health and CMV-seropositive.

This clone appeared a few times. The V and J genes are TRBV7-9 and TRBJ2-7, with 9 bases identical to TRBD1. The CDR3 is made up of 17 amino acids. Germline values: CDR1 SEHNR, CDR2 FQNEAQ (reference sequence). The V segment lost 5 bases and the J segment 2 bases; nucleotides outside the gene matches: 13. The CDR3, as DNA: TGTGCCAGCAGCAAGGGAGGGAAGGGACAGGGACCCTACGAGCAGTACTTC. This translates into CASSKGGKGQGPYEQYF. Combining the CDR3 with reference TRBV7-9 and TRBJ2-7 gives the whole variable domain DTGVSQNPRHKITKRGQNVTFRCDPISEHNRLYWYRQTLGQGPEFLTYFQNEAQLEKSRLLSDRFSAERPKGSFSTLEIQRTEQGDSAMYLCASSKGGKGQGPYEQYFGPGTRLTVT.

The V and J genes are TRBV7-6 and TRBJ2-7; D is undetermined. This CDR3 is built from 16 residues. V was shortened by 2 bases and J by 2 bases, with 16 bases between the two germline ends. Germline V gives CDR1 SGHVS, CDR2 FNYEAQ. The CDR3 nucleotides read TGTGCCAGCAGCTTAATTCGGCAGGATCGTGCCTACGAGCAGTACTTC. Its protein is CASSLIRQDRAYEQYF. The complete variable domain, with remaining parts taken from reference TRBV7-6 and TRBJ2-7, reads GAGVSQSPRYKVTKRGQDVALRCDPISGHVSLYWYRQALGQGPEFLTYFNYEAQQDKSGLPNDRFSAERPEGSISTLTIQRTEQRDSAMYRCASSLIRQDRAYEQYFGPGTRLTVT.

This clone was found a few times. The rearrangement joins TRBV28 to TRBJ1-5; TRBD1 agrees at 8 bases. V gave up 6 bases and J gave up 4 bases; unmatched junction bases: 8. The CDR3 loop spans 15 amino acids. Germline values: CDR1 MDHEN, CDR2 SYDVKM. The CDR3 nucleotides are TGTGCCAGCAGCTCTCCGACAGGGGCAAATCAGCCCCAGCATTTT. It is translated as CASSSPTGANQPQHF.

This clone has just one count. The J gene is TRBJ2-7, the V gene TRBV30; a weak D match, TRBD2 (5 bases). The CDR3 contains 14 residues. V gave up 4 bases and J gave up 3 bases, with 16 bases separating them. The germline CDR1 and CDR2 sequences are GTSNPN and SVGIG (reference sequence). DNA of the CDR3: TGTGCCTGGATCCGGACCCCAGGAGGCTACGAGCAGTACTTC. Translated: CAWIRTPGGYEQYF. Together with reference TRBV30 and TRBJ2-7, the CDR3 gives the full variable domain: SQTIHQWPATLVQPVGSPLSLECTVEGTSNPNLYWYRQAAGRGLQLLFYSVGIGQISSEVPQNLSASRPQDRQFILSSKKLLLSDSGFYLCAWIRTPGGYEQYFGPGTRLTVT.

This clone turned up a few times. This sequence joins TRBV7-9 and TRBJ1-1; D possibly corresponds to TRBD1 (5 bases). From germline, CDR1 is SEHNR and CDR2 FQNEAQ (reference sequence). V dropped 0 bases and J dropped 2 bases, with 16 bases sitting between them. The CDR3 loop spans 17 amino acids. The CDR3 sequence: CASSLALGPGINTEAFF. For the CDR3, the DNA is TGTGCCAGCAGCTTAGCGCTCGGGCCAGGGATAAACACTGAAGCTTTCTTT.

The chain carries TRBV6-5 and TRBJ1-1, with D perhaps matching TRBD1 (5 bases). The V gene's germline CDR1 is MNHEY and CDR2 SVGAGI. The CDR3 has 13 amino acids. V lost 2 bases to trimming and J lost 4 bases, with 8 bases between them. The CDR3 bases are TGTGCCAGCAGTTACGCGGGGGGCACTGAAGCTTTCTTT. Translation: CASSYAGGTEAFF.

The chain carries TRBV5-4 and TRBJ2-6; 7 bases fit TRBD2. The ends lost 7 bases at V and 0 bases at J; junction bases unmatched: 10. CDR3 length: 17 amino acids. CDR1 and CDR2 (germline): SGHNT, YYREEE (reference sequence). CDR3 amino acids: CASAREGPHSGANVLTF. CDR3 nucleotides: TGTGCCAGCGCTAGGGAGGGACCCCACTCTGGGGCCAACGTCCTGACTTTC.

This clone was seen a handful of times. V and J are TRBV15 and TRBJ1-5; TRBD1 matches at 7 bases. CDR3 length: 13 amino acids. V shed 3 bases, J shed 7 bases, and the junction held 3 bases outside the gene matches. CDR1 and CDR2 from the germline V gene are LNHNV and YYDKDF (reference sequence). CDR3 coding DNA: TGTGCCACCAGCAGGCAGGGGGGACAGCCCCAGCATTTT. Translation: CATSRQGGQPQHF.

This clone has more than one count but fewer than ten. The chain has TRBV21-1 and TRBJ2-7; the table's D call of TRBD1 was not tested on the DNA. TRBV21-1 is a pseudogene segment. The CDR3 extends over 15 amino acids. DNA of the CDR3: TGTGCCAGCAGCAATACAGCAGGGGGTTCCTACGAGCAGTACTTC. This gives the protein CASSNTAGGSYEQYF.

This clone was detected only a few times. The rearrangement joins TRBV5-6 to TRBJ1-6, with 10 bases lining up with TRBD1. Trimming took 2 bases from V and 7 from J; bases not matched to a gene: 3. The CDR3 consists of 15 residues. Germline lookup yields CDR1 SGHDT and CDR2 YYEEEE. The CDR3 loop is CASSFGQGVNSPLHF. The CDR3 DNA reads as TGTGCCAGCAGCTTCGGACAGGGGGTAAATTCACCCCTCCACTTT.